The text below deals with one T cell receptor (beta chain). This receptor's antigen is unknown. No base qualities exist here, and no much larger clone lies one base off it. The CDR3 runs 14 amino acids, cysteine and phenylalanine included. The entry retains the CDR3 DNA only, 42 bases that are in frame from base 1. The junction shows trimming of 5 bases on V and 1 base on J, plus 11 bases between the germline ends. CDR1 SNHLY and CDR2 FYNNEI are derived from the germline V gene. Whole blood was collected in K2EDTA tubes by collaborating institutions according to the institutions' own protocols. For TCRbeta analysis, collaborators shipped samples in one of three forms: frozen whole blood, isolated PBMCs, or DNA extracted from either of those sample types. The immunoSEQ Assay, a bias-controlled multiplex PCR, was used to amplify TCRbeta CDR3 regions from genomic DNA. In the authors' own workflow: Within the assay, amplification of reference gene primers was used to estimate how many nucleated cells each sample contained. To quantify the absolute abundance of each unique TCRbeta CDR3 rearrangement, sequence reads were collapsed and filtered. For each sample, productive Simpson clonality was calculated by taking the square root of Simpson's diversity index across productive rearrangements. TCRdb took over this immuneACCESS table, retaining in-frame rearrangements with V and J assigned. Such tables are incomplete; in checked studies, under half of the missing clones stem from an unresolved V gene, and the remainder is unexplained. Clone size and V and J calls were adopted from that table, with D and trimming inferred from the DNA. Recorded for this sample are 150,000 to 200,000 clones; about 80% of them occurred a single time. Roughly 7.1% of the sample belongs to the ten largest clones.

The data derive from a study of blood T cell repertoires in COVID-19 (dated by TCRdb to the early 2020s). Describing the broader study: Samples from collaborators originated in the United States, Italy and Spain and spanned both the acute and convalescent phases of COVID-19. The prospective study material was composed of cDNA or gDNA derived from T cells, B-cell-depleted T cells, or PBMCs. The repertoires were released in a freely available public database meant as a resource for research on the immune response to SARS-CoV-2. Nearly every sample came with metadata listing a de-identified subject ID, COVID-19 status, age in years and sex. Where available, HLA class I and class II types were taken from metadata supplied by the sample provider and were not determined by assay-based typing. The samples were drawn from the first 160 participants of the ongoing ImmuneRACE study and from about 1,200 subjects provided by 6 global collaborators. Deeply sampled blood TCRbeta repertoires from subjects exposed to, actively infected with, or recovered from COVID-19 were included in the dataset.

Overall study results and their limits: The amount of clinical and demographic metadata varied by source and participant and was provided uncurated.

This receptor chain uses TRBV2 and TRBJ2-5; a weak D assignment points to TRBD1 (5 bases agree). Sequencing was performed on peripheral blood. The sequence was obtained from a human donor in a cohort sampled during active COVID-19. The CDR3 protein is CASSSPGRQETQYF. The base sequence is TGTGCCAGCAGTTCACCAGGGCGCCAAGAGACCCAGTACTTC.